Listed below are T cell receptor beta chains from one sample, sequenced in a study of cytomegalovirus exposure and HLA in healthy donors. TCRdb keeps only in-frame clones here, not all; method: immunoSEQ multiplex PCR. The sample consists of 200,000 or so clones, about 79% of them appearing once. The sample taken for sequencing was PBMCs. These receptors were obtained from a boy younger than 10 in good health and CMV-seronegative. Each CDR3 is given with its conserved first and last residue. The order of the fields is CDR3 length, V gene, J gene, D gene, clone size, CDR3 DNA, CDR3 protein. A D gene is named only where the DNA matches it firmly. The size of a clone is reported for some rows only, either as once, few or many, or as a class for expanded clones.

13	TRBV5-6	TRBJ1-2	TRBD1	few	TGTGCCAGCAGCTCTCCGACAGGGGCCGGCTACACCTTC	CASSSPTGAGYTF
14	TRBV5-1	TRBJ2-7	NA	NA	TGCGCCAGCAGCTTGGACAGAACAGACTACGAGCAGTACTTC	CASSLDRTDYEQYF
13	TRBV30	TRBJ1-5	NA	once	TGTGCCTGGAGCCCCCAGGGGAATCAGCCCCAGCATTTT	CAWSPQGNQPQHF
13	TRBV7-9	TRBJ2-3	NA	NA	TGTGCCAGCAGCTTAGCGGTCTATGATACGCAGTATTTT	CASSLAVYDTQYF
13	TRBV6-1	TRBJ1-5	TRBD1	once	TGTGCCAGCAGGAGACAGGGGGATCAGCCCCAGCATTTT	CASRRQGDQPQHF
15	TRBV9	TRBJ1-2	NA	NA	TGTGCCAGCAGCGCTGGAGGAGGGATGAACTATGGCTACACCTTC	CASSAGGGMNYGYTF
16	TRBV5-4	TRBJ2-7	TRBD1	NA	TGTGCCAGCAGCTTGGGCGCCGGGACAGGGGGCGCCGAGCAGTACTTC	CASSLGAGTGGAEQYF
14	TRBV7-2	TRBJ2-3	NA	once	TGTGCCAGCAGCTTAGATCCCGGCACAGATACGCAGTATTTT	CASSLDPGTDTQYF
15	TRBV11-2	TRBJ2-2	TRBD2	NA	TGTGCCAGCAGCTTGGCGGGGGGGCCGGTCGGGGAGCTGTTTTTT	CASSLAGGPVGELFF
13	TRBV1	TRBJ2-3	NA	NA	TGCACCAGGACGGGGGGGGGCACAGATACGCAGTATTTT	CTRTGGGTDTQYF
11	TRBV5-1	TRBJ2-5	NA	NA	TGCGCCAGCAGCGCCGGGGAGACCCAGTACTTC	CASSAGETQYF
16	TRBV7-7	TRBJ2-3	TRBD2	NA	TGTGCTAGCAGCTCCGGACTAGCGGGAAACACAGATACGCAGTATTTT	CASSSGLAGNTDTQYF
15	TRBV19	TRBJ1-3	NA	NA	TGTGCCAGTACCCCGGGACACGGACGTGAAAACACCATATATTTT	CASTPGHGRENTIYF
15	TRBV27	TRBJ2-1	TRBD1	few	TGTGCCAGCAGTCGGACAGGGGCATCATACAATGAGCAGTTCTTC	CASSRTGASYNEQFF
13	TRBV6-1	TRBJ2-5	NA	NA	TGTGCCAGCAGTTCTGGGGGCAGAGAGACCCAGTACTTC	CASSSGGRETQYF